A single T cell receptor (beta chain) is shown here with its context. Its specificity is not known. Then a second PCR, running roughly 6 to 12 cycles, was carried out with a sample-barcoded 5' primer and a J-beta primer mix. TCRdb independently ran MiXCR on the 5' RACE reads; one entry per CDR3 protein. The repertoire holds roughly 1,500,000 distinct CDR3 sequences, with about 43% as singletons. Healthy individuals of Caucasian origin from Russia, aged about 6 to 95, served as donors. The sample originates from a study of blood T cells in healthy people across ages. Study-level findings and limits: More naive CD4+ cells and higher diversity marked long-lived donors relative to aged donors.

The CDR3 has 14 residues. CDR1 is ENHRY, CDR2 SYGVKD, per germline. The ends were cut back, 5 bases at V and 5 bases at J, with 14 bases in the middle. This chain joins TRBV10-3 and TRBJ2-3; the D is unclear. The receptor's source is a woman aged 18-29 years in good health. The sequenced material came from blood. CDR3 nucleotides: TGTGCCATCAGTCCTTCTAGGCCCAAAGATACGCAGTATTTT. Protein sequence: CAISPSRPKDTQYF.